The T cell receptor (beta chain) under discussion was sequenced for a study of blood T cell repertoires in COVID-19. Study details: Samples taken during acute and convalescent COVID-19 were collected in the United States, Italy and Spain.

In the study's own analysis: Using reference gene primer amplification, nucleated cell counts were estimated. The repertoire was sequenced with immunoSEQ multiplex PCR; TCRdb's copy has only in-frame clones and lacks some. Clone size and V and J calls were adopted from that table, with D and trimming inferred from the DNA. The sample consists of around 350,000 clones, 70% to 90% of them appearing once. This clonotype was obtained from a human donor in a cohort sampled during active COVID-19. The sequenced material came from peripheral blood.

CDR3: CASSIEFERDTQYF. Written as DNA, the CDR3 is TGTGCCAGTAGTATAGAGTTTGAGAGGGATACGCAGTATTTT. The genes are TRBV19 and TRBJ2-3; D not resolved. Trimming pared 0 bases from V and 6 bases from J, leaving 10 bases between. CDR1 is LNHDA and CDR2 is SQIVND in the germline V gene (reference sequence). The CDR3 is 14 residues long. Full variable domain (rest looked up from reference TRBV19 and TRBJ2-3): DGGITQSPKYLFRKEGQNVTLSCEQNLNHDAMYWYRQDPGQGLRLIYYSQIVNDFQKGDIAEGYSVSREKKESFPLTVTSAQKNPTAFYLCASSIEFERDTQYFGPGTRLTVL.